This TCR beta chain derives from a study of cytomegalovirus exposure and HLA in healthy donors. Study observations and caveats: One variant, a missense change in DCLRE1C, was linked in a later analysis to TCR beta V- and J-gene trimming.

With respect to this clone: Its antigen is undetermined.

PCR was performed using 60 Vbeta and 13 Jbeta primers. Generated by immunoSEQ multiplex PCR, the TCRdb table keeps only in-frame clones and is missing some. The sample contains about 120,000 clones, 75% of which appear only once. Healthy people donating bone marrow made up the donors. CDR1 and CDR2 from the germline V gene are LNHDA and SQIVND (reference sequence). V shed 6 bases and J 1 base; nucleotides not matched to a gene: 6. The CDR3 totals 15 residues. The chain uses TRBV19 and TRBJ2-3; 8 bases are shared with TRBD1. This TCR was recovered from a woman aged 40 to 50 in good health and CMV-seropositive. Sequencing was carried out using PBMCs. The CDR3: CASRLQGDRTDTQYF. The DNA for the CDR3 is TGTGCCAGTAGATTACAGGGGGATCGCACAGATACGCAGTATTTT.